This T cell receptor beta chain was sequenced during a study of T cell responses to AZD1222 COVID-19 vaccine. Study outcomes and limitations: The donor cohort was predominantly white British with a female majority, and clonal diversity may have been underestimated. Spike-specific TCR depth and breadth grew after two AZD1222 doses. Of spike-specific TCRs, nearly half reportedly target regions left unmutated in variants.

Generated by immunoSEQ multiplex PCR, the TCRdb table keeps only in-frame clones and is missing some. The repertoire holds over 130,000 clones, with 92% as singletons. A note on this clone: Its cognate antigen is unknown.

V lost 4 bases, J lost 5 bases, and 26 bases lay in between. This CDR3 has 18 residues. The germline V gene has CDR1 LGHDT and CDR2 YNNKEL (reference sequence). Recipients boosted at about 4 weeks or about 12 weeks are pooled. The sequencing used peripheral blood, collected 28 days after the second AZD1222 dose. The clonotype originates from an adult who received the AZD1222 COVID-19 vaccine. The gene calls are TRBV3-1 (or the pseudogene TRBV3-2) and TRBJ1-2; a possible D gene is TRBD1 (6 bases). CDR3 nucleotides: TGTGCCAGCAGCCTGGGGGCCCAAACCAGGACAGTTCTTTATGGCTACACCTTC. Amino acid sequence: CASSLGAQTRTVLYGYTF.